This T cell receptor beta chain derives from a study of blood T cell repertoires in COVID-19. On the study more broadly: Acute and convalescent COVID-19 specimens originated in the United States, Italy and Spain. The cDNA or gDNA used as material had been derived from T cells, B-cell-depleted T cells, or PBMCs.

Per the authors' pipeline: The authors estimated nucleated cell counts from reference gene primer amplification. Profiled with immunoSEQ multiplex PCR; TCRdb holds only in-frame clones, not every one. From that table come the V and J calls and clone size; the DNA was used to work out D and trimming. The table has roughly 500,000 clones, roughly 87% seen once. The Seattle patients joined while their infection was active and were tracked longitudinally afterward. CDR1 is SGHNT, CDR2 YYREEE, per germline (reference sequence). V gave up 5 bases and J gave up 7 bases; unmatched junction bases: 5. The CDR3 contains 14 residues.

V usage is TRBV5-4 and J usage is TRBJ1-6, with TRBD1 matching 8 bases. This sequence originates from a man younger than 35 with COVID-19, enrolled during active disease. Sequenced sample: peripheral blood. This CDR3 reads CASREQGVNSPLHF. CDR3 DNA sequence: TGTGCCAGCAGAGAACAGGGGGTGAATTCACCCCTCCACTTT.